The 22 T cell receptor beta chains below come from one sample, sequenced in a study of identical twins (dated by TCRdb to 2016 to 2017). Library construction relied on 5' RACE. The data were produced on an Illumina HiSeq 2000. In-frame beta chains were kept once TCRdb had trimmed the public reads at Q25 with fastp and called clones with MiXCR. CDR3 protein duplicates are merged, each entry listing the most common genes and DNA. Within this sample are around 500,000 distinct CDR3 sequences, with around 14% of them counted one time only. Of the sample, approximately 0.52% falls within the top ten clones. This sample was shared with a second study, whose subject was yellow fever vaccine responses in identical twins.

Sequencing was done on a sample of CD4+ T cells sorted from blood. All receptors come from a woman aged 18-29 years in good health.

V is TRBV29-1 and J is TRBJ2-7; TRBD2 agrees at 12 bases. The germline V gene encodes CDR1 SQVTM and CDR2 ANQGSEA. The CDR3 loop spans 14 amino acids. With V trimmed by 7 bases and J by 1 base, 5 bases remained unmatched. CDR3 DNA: TGCAGCGCGGAAGGACTAGCGGGGTCCTACGAGCAGTACTTC. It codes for CSAEGLAGSYEQYF.

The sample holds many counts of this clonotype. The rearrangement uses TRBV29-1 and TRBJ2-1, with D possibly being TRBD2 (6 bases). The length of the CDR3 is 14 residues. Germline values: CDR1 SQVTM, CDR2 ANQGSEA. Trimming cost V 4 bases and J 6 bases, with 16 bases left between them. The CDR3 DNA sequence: TGCAGCGTTGGAGAAGGACTACCGAGCAATGAGCAGTTCTTC. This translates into CSVGEGLPSNEQFF.

CDR3 bases: TGTGCCAGCAGCTTAGGACAAAGCGGGAGTGTTCCCTACGAGCAGTACTTC. It codes for CASSLGQSGSVPYEQYF. V gene TRBV7-2 combines with J gene TRBJ2-7; 8 bases are shared with TRBD2. V trimming: 1 base; J trimming: 2 bases; junction bases outside the gene matches: 10. This CDR3 region has 17 residues. The germline gives CDR1 SGHTA, CDR2 FQGNSA.

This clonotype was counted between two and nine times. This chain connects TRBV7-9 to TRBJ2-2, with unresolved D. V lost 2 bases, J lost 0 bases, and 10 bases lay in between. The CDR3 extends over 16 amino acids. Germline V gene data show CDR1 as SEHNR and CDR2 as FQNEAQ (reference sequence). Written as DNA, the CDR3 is TGTGCCAGCAGCTTACCGTCTGTCACGAACACCGGGGAGCTGTTTTTT. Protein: CASSLPSVTNTGELFF.

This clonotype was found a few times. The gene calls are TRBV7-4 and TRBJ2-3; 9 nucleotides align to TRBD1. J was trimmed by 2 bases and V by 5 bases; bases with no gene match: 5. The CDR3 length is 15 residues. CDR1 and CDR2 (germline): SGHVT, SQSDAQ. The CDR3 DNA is TGTGCCAGCAGCCGGACAGGGGCTACCACAGATACGCAGTATTTT. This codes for CASSRTGATTDTQYF.

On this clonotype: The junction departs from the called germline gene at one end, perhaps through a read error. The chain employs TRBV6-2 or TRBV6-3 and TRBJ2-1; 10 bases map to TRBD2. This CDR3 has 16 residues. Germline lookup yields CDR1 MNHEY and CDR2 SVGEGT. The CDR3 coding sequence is TGTGCCAGCAGTTTATGGACTAGCGGAAATTACAATGAGCAGTGCTTC. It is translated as CASSLWTSGNYNEQCF.

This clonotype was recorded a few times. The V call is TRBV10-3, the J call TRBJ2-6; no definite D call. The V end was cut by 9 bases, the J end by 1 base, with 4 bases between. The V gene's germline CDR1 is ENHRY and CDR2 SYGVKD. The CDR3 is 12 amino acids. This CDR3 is CAMWSGANVLTF. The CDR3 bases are TGTGCCATGTGGTCTGGGGCCAACGTCCTGACTTTC.

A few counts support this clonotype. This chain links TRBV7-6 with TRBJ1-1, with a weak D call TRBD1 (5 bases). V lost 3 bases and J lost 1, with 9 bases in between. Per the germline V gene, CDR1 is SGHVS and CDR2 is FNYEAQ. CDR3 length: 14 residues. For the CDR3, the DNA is TGTGCCAGCAGCTTTATGGGGGAGAACACTGAAGCTTTCTTT. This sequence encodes CASSFMGENTEAFF.

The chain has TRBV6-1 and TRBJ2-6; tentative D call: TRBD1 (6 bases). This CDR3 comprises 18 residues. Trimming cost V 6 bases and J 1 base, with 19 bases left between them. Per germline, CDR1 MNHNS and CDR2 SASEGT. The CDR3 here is CASSHRMDRSSGANVLTF. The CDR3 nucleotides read TGTGCCAGCAGCCATAGAATGGACAGATCTTCTGGGGCCAACGTCCTGACTTTC.

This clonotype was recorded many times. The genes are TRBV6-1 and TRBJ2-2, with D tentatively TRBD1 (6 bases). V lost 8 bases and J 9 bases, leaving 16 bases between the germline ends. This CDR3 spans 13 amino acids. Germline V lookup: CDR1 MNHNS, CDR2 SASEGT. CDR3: CASAGLRGWELFF. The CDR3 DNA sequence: TGTGCCAGCGCCGGTCTCAGGGGCTGGGAGCTGTTTTTT.

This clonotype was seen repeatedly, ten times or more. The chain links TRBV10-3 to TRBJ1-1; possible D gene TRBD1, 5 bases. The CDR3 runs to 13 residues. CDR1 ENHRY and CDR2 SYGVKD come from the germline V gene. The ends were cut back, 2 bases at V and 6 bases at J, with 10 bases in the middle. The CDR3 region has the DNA TGTGCCATCAGTGAGCAGGGACTTTCTGAAGCTTTCTTT. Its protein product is CAISEQGLSEAFF.

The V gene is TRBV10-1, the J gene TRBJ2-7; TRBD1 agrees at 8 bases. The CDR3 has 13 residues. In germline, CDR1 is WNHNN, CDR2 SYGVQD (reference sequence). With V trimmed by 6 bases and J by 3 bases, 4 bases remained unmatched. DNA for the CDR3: TGCGCCAGCAGGGCCGGGACAGGCTACGAGCAGTACTTC. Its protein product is CASRAGTGYEQYF.

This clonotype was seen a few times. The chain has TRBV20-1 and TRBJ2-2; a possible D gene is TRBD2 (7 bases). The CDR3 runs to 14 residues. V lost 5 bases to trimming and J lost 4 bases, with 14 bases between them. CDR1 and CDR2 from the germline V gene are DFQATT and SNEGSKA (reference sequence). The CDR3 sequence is CSAGRGKTTGELFF. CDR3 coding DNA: TGCAGTGCTGGGAGGGGGAAGACCACCGGGGAGCTGTTTTTT.

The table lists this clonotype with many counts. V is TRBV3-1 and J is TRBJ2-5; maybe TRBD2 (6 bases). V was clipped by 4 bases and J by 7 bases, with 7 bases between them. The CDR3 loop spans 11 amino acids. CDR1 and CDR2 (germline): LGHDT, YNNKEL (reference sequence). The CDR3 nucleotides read TGTGCCAGCAGCCTGGAGGGGACCCAGTACTTC. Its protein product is CASSLEGTQYF.

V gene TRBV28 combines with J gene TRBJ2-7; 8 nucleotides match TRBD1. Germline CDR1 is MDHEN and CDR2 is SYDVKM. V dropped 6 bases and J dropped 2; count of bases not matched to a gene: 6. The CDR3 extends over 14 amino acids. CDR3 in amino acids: CASRPQGGPYEQYF. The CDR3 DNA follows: TGTGCCAGCAGGCCACAGGGGGGCCCCTACGAGCAGTACTTC.

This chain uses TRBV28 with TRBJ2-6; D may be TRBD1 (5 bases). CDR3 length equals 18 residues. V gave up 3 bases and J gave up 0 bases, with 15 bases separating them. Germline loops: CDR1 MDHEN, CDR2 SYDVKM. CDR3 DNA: TGTGCCAGCAGTTTGGGGCAGGCCATCGTCTCTGGGGCCAACGTCCTGACTTTC. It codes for CASSLGQAIVSGANVLTF.

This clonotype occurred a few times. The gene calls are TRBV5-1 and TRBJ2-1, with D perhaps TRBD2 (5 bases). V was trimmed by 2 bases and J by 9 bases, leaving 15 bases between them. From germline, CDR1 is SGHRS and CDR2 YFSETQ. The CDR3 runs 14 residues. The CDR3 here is CASSLTRSGGEQFF. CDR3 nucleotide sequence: TGCGCCAGCAGCTTAACTCGTTCAGGAGGTGAGCAGTTCTTC.

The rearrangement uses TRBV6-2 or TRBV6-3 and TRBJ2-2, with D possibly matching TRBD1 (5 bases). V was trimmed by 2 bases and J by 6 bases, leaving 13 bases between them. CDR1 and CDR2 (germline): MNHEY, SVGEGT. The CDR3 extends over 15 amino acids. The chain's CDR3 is CASSYRAGWSGELFF. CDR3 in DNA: TGTGCCAGCAGTTACCGAGCAGGGTGGTCCGGGGAGCTGTTTTTT.

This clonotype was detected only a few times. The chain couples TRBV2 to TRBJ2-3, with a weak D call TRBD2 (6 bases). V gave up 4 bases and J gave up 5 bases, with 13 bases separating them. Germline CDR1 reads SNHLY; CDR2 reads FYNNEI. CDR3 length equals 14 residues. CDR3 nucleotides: TGTGCCAGCAGTGGACAGCCGGGAGTAGATACGCAGTATTTT. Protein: CASSGQPGVDTQYF.

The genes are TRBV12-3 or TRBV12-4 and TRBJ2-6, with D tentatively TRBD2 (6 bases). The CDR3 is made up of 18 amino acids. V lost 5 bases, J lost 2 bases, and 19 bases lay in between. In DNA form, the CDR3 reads TGTGCCAGCAGTCCACCTCAAGGTCCGGGGGCTGGGGCCAACGTCCTGACTTTC. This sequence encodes CASSPPQGPGAGANVLTF.

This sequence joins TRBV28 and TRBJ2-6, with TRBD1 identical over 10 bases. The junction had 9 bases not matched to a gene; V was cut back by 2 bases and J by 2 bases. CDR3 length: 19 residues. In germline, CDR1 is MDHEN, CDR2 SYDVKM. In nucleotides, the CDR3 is TGTGCCAGCAGTTTACCCCGACTAGGACAGGGGGCTGGGGCCAACGTCCTGACTTTC. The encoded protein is CASSLPRLGQGAGANVLTF.

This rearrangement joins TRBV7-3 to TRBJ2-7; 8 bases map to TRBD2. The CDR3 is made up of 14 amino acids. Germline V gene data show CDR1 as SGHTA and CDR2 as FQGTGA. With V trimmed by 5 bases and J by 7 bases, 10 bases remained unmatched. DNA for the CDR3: TGTGCCAGCAGCCCCGCGGGGGGCGAATCGGAGCAGTACTTC. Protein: CASSPAGGESEQYF.